The 26 T cell receptor beta chains given below trace back to one sample, sequenced in a study of cytomegalovirus exposure and HLA in healthy donors. Primers included in the PCR were 60 Vbeta and 13 Jbeta primers. The protocol was immunoSEQ multiplex PCR, while the TCRdb copy is restricted to in-frame clones and leaves out a portion. Among more than 85,000 clones listed, approximately 73% were seen once. The sample consisted of PBMCs. These receptors came from a woman in her forties or fifties in good health and CMV-seropositive.

V and J are TRBV12-5 and TRBJ2-3, with a tentative D call TRBD2 (5 bases). This CDR3 region has 15 residues. V lost 3 bases and J lost 2, with 12 bases in between. CDR1 is LGHNT, CDR2 FRNRAP, per germline. The CDR3 here is CASGLEGIVTDTQYF. The DNA of the CDR3 is TGTGCTAGTGGTTTAGAGGGTATAGTCACAGATACGCAGTATTTT.

The V call is TRBV7-9, the J call TRBJ2-7; D remains unclear. This CDR3 is built from 11 residues. Germline assignment: CDR1 SEHNR and CDR2 FQNEAQ (reference sequence). V lost 4 bases and J 6 bases, leaving 7 bases between the germline ends. CDR3: CASSSPGEQYF. DNA of the CDR3: TGTGCCAGCAGCTCCCCGGGCGAGCAGTACTTC.

The chain joins TRBV30 to TRBJ2-7, with D hard to call. The germline V gene has CDR1 GTSNPN and CDR2 SVGIG (reference sequence). The ends were cut back, 0 bases at V and 0 bases at J, with 3 bases in the middle. The CDR3 extends over 12 amino acids. For the CDR3, the DNA is TGTGCCTGGAGTGTGGCCTCCTACGAGCAGTACTTC. Its protein product is CAWSVASYEQYF.

This rearrangement joins TRBV7-3 to TRBJ1-1; possible D gene TRBD1, 6 bases. The length of the CDR3 is 14 residues. V lost 3 bases, J lost 7 bases, and 15 bases lay in between. Germline values: CDR1 SGHTA, CDR2 FQGTGA. The CDR3 here is CASSLTTGRSEAFF. The CDR3, as DNA: TGTGCCAGCAGCTTGACAACAGGGCGTAGTGAAGCTTTCTTT. Full variable domain (outside the CDR3, taken from reference TRBV7-3 and TRBJ1-1): GAGVSQTPSNKVTEKGKYVELRCDPISGHTALYWYRQSLGQGPEFLIYFQGTGAADDSGLPNDRFFAVRPEGSVSTLKIQRTERGDSAVYLCASSLTTGRSEAFFGQGTRLTVV.

In its sample, this clone was seen a few times. The V call is TRBV4-2, the J call TRBJ2-3, with 12 positions matching TRBD2. Per germline, CDR1 LGHNA and CDR2 YNFKEQ. The CDR3 covers 17 residues. V shed 3 bases, J shed 4 bases, and the junction held 8 bases outside the gene matches. CDR3 region: CASSHTKLAGGPDTQYF. The CDR3 nucleotides read TGTGCCAGCAGCCATACAAAACTAGCGGGGGGACCAGATACGCAGTATTTT.

The sample holds a few counts of this clone. V and J are TRBV18 and TRBJ2-5, with D possibly matching TRBD2 (5 bases). The V and J ends lost 3 bases and 8 bases respectively, with 7 bases between them. The CDR3 extends over 11 amino acids. Germline V gene data show CDR1 as KGHSH and CDR2 as LQKENI. The CDR3: CASSPEETQYF. As DNA, the CDR3 is TGTGCCAGCTCACCGGAGGAAACCCAGTACTTC. Using reference TRBV18 and TRBJ2-5 for the parts outside the CDR3, the full variable domain is NAGVMQNPRHLVRRRGQEARLRCSPMKGHSHVYWYRQLPEEGLKFMVYLQKENIIDESGMPKERFSAEFPKEGPSILRIQQVVRGDSAAYFCASSPEETQYFGPGTRLLVL.

V is TRBV7-3 and J is TRBJ2-3; 14 bases map to TRBD2. Germline V CDR1 and CDR2: SGHTA, FQGTGA. The CDR3 is 18 amino acids. The trim removed 5 bases at V and 2 bases at J, leaving 9 bases unmatched. The CDR3: CASSEPGLAGEATDTQYF. CDR3 coding DNA: TGTGCCAGCAGCGAGCCGGGACTAGCGGGAGAGGCCACAGATACGCAGTATTTT.

The rearrangement uses TRBV5-5 and TRBJ2-1, with 7 bases identical to TRBD2. Trimming removed 1 base from V and 6 bases from J; junction bases left unmatched: 4. CDR3 length: 14 residues. Per the germline V gene, CDR1 is SGHKS and CDR2 is YYEKEE (reference sequence). CDR3 residues: CASSLPSGSNEQFF. In DNA, the CDR3 is TGTGCCAGCAGCTTGCCTAGCGGTTCCAATGAGCAGTTCTTC.

The chain joins TRBV11-3 to TRBJ2-3, with a tentative D call TRBD2 (5 bases). Germline values: CDR1 SGHNT, CDR2 YENEEA. The CDR3 runs to 15 residues. V lost 0 bases to trimming and J lost 6 bases, with 13 bases between them. The CDR3: CASSLDSGGLDTQYF. In DNA, the CDR3 is TGTGCCAGCAGCTTAGATTCAGGAGGTCTGGATACGCAGTATTTT.

The chain employs TRBV2 and TRBJ2-1, with TRBD2 matching 8 bases. Germline loops: CDR1 SNHLY, CDR2 FYNNEI. The V gene end was trimmed by 6 bases and the J gene end by 6 bases; junction bases not matched to a gene: 13. This CDR3 has 16 residues. In nucleotides, the CDR3 is TGTGCCAGCAGCCCAATAGCGGGATGGGCGATCAATGAGCAGTTCTTC. This gives the protein CASSPIAGWAINEQFF.

V and J are TRBV5-1 and TRBJ1-2; D gene uncertain. Germline V gene lookup returns CDR1 SGHRS and CDR2 YFSETQ. The CDR3 runs 17 residues. V lost 0 bases, J lost 0 bases, and 15 bases lay in between. DNA for the CDR3: TGCGCCAGCAGCTTGGGAAATAGTAATACAGCTAACTATGGCTACACCTTC. Translated: CASSLGNSNTANYGYTF.

This chain connects TRBV10-3 to TRBJ2-2, with 8 nucleotides matching TRBD1. The CDR3 has 15 residues. CDR1 is ENHRY, CDR2 SYGVKD, per germline. V shed 4 bases and J 4 bases; nucleotides not matched to a gene: 5. The CDR3 loop reads CAISGGQGGTGELFF. The CDR3 DNA reads TGTGCCATCAGTGGTGGACAGGGAGGCACCGGGGAGCTGTTTTTT.

This clone was detected only once. The chain employs TRBV5-1 and TRBJ1-1; D remains ambiguous. The CDR3 sequence is 13 residues long. With 7 bases removed from V and 4 bases from J, the gap between germline ends came to 14 bases. In germline, CDR1 is SGHRS, CDR2 YFSETQ. CDR3 sequence reads: CASGRTGITEAFF. Here the CDR3 DNA reads TGCGCCAGCGGTCGGACGGGAATCACTGAAGCTTTCTTT.

The chain links TRBV19 to TRBJ2-1, with D tentatively TRBD1 (6 bases). Germline assignment: CDR1 LNHDA and CDR2 SQIVND (reference sequence). CDR3 length equals 12 residues. V shed 6 bases and J shed 4 bases, with 7 bases lying between them. CDR3: CASRDRYNEQFF. The DNA for the CDR3 is TGTGCCAGTAGGGACAGATACAATGAGCAGTTCTTC.

This clone was detected a few times. This chain uses TRBV18 with TRBJ1-5; 8 bases align to TRBD1. J gave up 4 bases and V 2 bases, and 4 bases lay outside the gene matches. This CDR3 has 15 residues. Germline CDR1 and CDR2: KGHSH and LQKENI. CDR3 loop: CASSPRGQENQPQHF. The CDR3 DNA sequence: TGTGCCAGCTCACCAAGGGGACAGGAGAATCAGCCCCAGCATTTT.

The chain employs TRBV13 and TRBJ1-1, with D possibly being TRBD1 (6 bases). Germline CDR1 is PRHDT and CDR2 is FYEKMQ (reference sequence). This CDR3 has 13 amino acids. With 7 bases removed from V and 3 bases from J, the gap between germline ends came to 12 bases. The chain's CDR3 is CASMAGVDTEAFF. CDR3 nucleotide sequence: TGTGCCAGCATGGCAGGGGTGGACACTGAAGCTTTCTTT.

This clone was counted a few times. This chain connects TRBV6-6 to TRBJ2-2; D gene unclear. V was pared by 2 bases and J by 8 bases, with 6 bases between. The CDR3 covers 12 residues. The V gene's germline CDR1 is MNHNY and CDR2 SVGAGI (reference sequence). The CDR3 is CASSYPFGELFF. The CDR3 DNA reads as TGTGCCAGCAGTTACCCCTTTGGGGAGCTGTTTTTT.

The chain uses TRBV11-2 and TRBJ1-1; D perhaps matches TRBD1 (5 bases). CDR3 length equals 15 residues. CDR1 is SGHAT and CDR2 is FQNNGV in the germline V gene. With 2 bases removed from V and 3 bases from J, the gap between germline ends came to 13 bases. The chain's CDR3 is CASSLLYGGDTEAFF. The CDR3 DNA follows: TGTGCCAGCAGCTTACTCTACGGGGGGGACACTGAAGCTTTCTTT.

This clone has only one observation. The genes are TRBV7-8 and TRBJ1-2; no reliable D call. Trimming left V 4 bases short and J 2 bases short, with 8 bases between. Germline lookup yields CDR1 SGHVS and CDR2 FQNEAQ. The CDR3 length is 13 residues. In DNA, the CDR3 is TGTGCCAGCAGCTCGTCGGGGAACTATGGCTACACCTTC. This sequence encodes CASSSSGNYGYTF. The full variable domain, rest sourced from reference TRBV7-8 and TRBJ1-2, is GAGVSQSPRYKVAKRGQDVALRCDPISGHVSLFWYQQALGQGPEFLTYFQNEAQLDKSGLPSDRFFAERPEGSVSTLKIQRTQQEDSAVYLCASSSSGNYGYTFGSGTRLTVV.

This clone appeared a few times. The rearrangement links TRBV7-9 to TRBJ2-5; a weak D match, TRBD1 (6 bases). The CDR3 loop spans 16 amino acids. The V end was cut by 5 bases, the J end by 2 bases, with 18 bases between. Germline V gene lookup returns CDR1 SEHNR and CDR2 FQNEAQ (reference sequence). The CDR3 spells CASSPQQGRRQETQYF. The CDR3 region has the DNA TGTGCCAGCAGCCCCCAACAGGGAAGGCGGCAAGAGACCCAGTACTTC.

The rearrangement joins TRBV28 to TRBJ2-2; 8 nucleotides agree with TRBD1. Germline V gives CDR1 MDHEN, CDR2 SYDVKM. V shed 5 bases, J shed 1 base, and the junction held 9 bases outside the gene matches. This CDR3 region has 17 residues. In DNA, the CDR3 is TGTGCCAGCAGTCTTTTTCCGGGGACAGGGAACACCGGGGAGCTGTTTTTT. This translates into CASSLFPGTGNTGELFF. Variable domain in full (rest from reference TRBV28 and TRBJ2-2): DVKVTQSSRYLVKRTGEKVFLECVQDMDHENMFWYRQDPGLGLRLIYFSYDVKMKEKGDIPEGYSVSREKKERFSLILESASTNQTSMYLCASSLFPGTGNTGELFFGEGSRLTVL.

This clone was counted a few times. The chain is built from TRBV2 and TRBJ1-3; D not certain. CDR3 length equals 13 residues. Germline values: CDR1 SNHLY, CDR2 FYNNEI. The V and J ends lost 4 bases and 1 base respectively, with 5 bases between them. The CDR3 spells CASSGSSGNTIYF. The CDR3, as DNA: TGTGCCAGCAGTGGCAGTTCTGGAAACACCATATATTTT.

This chain joins TRBV2 and TRBJ1-6, with D possibly matching TRBD1 (5 bases). The CDR3 runs to 14 residues. V dropped 5 bases and J dropped 8 bases, with 13 bases sitting between them. The germline V gene encodes CDR1 SNHLY and CDR2 FYNNEI. In nucleotides, the CDR3 is TGTGCCAGCAGTCTTACGACAGACTATTCACCCCTCCACTTT. As protein: CASSLTTDYSPLHF.

This sequence joins TRBV9 and TRBJ1-2; D may be TRBD1 (5 bases). Germline lookup yields CDR1 SGDLS and CDR2 YYNGEE. CDR3 length: 14 residues. With 3 bases removed from V and 3 bases from J, the gap between germline ends came to 12 bases. The CDR3 DNA reads as TGTGCCAGCAGCGGGGGGGAGTTAGACTATGGCTACACCTTC. Its protein is CASSGGELDYGYTF.

The chain joins TRBV10-3 to TRBJ1-5; 7 nucleotides match TRBD1. V was pared by 6 bases and J by 4 bases, with 0 bases of the junction left unmatched. The germline V gene has CDR1 ENHRY and CDR2 SYGVKD. This CDR3 region has 12 residues. CDR3 nucleotide sequence: TGTGCCATCAGGACAGGGAATCAGCCCCAGCATTTT. It yields the protein CAIRTGNQPQHF.

This clone was found a few times. V gene TRBV13 combines with J gene TRBJ2-3; 7 nucleotides agree with TRBD2. From germline, CDR1 is PRHDT and CDR2 FYEKMQ (reference sequence). The CDR3 spans 16 residues. V trimming: 6 bases; J trimming: 2 bases; junction bases outside the gene matches: 11. The CDR3 DNA sequence: TGTGCCAGCAGTTTCCTAGCGGAGAGGCCCACAGATACGCAGTATTTT. This gives the protein CASSFLAERPTDTQYF.